The 30 T cell receptor beta chains below all came from one sample that was sequenced in a study of blood T cell repertoires in COVID-19 (dated by TCRdb to 2020 to 2021). Libraries were made using the immunoSEQ multiplex PCR assay. Here the immuneACCESS table is served through TCRdb, limited to in-frame sequences with V and J called. Missing clones are a known gap in these copies; in checked studies unresolved V genes cover under half, and the rest lacks a known reason. Recorded for this sample are tens of thousands of clones; more than 70% of them occurred a single time. The ten largest clones represent about a quarter of the sample. Specimen: peripheral blood. The source of these receptors is a human donor with active COVID-19. The donor label of this sample is uncertain.

The chain joins TRBV2 to TRBJ2-7; 7 positions match TRBD2. The CDR3 totals 14 residues. The germline V gene has CDR1 SNHLY and CDR2 FYNNEI. J was trimmed by 4 bases and V by 10 bases; bases with no gene match: 13. The chain's CDR3 is CATSTGGLMYEQYF. The DNA for the CDR3 is TGTGCCACCTCTACGGGGGGTCTAATGTACGAGCAGTACTTC.

V gene TRBV30 combines with J gene TRBJ1-2, with a possible D match to TRBD1 (6 bases). Germline V gene lookup returns CDR1 GTSNPN and CDR2 SVGIG (reference sequence). With 2 bases removed from V and 0 bases from J, the gap between germline ends came to 16 bases. The CDR3 runs 16 residues. The CDR3 sequence is CAWSRRQVLANYGYTF. The CDR3 DNA is TGTGCCTGGAGTCGGAGACAGGTCCTAGCTAACTATGGCTACACCTTC.

V and J are TRBV5-1 and TRBJ2-1; TRBD2 matches 12 bases. Per the germline V gene, CDR1 is SGHRS and CDR2 is YFSETQ. There are 16 residues in the CDR3. With 1 base clipped from V and 7 bases from J, the junction kept 6 bases outside the gene matches. The CDR3 reads CASSLLASGRGNEQFF. CDR3 nucleotides: TGCGCCAGCAGCTTGTTGGCTAGCGGGAGGGGTAATGAGCAGTTCTTC.

This chain links TRBV5-1 with TRBJ1-1, with 7 positions matching TRBD1. V was clipped by 0 bases and J by 1 base; unmatched bases: 3. The CDR3 loop spans 15 amino acids. Germline CDR1 reads SGHRS; CDR2 reads YFSETQ. This chain's CDR3 is CASSLGTGWNTEAFF. The CDR3 DNA sequence: TGCGCCAGCAGCTTGGGGACAGGATGGAACACTGAAGCTTTCTTT.

The V and J genes are TRBV19 and TRBJ2-2, with TRBD2 as a possible D gene (6 bases). With 7 bases removed from V and 4 bases from J, the gap between germline ends came to 16 bases. There are 15 residues in the CDR3. Germline-derived CDR1 and CDR2 are LNHDA and SQIVND (reference sequence). CDR3 sequence: CASIRAGSGTGELFF. The CDR3 coding sequence is TGTGCCAGTATAAGGGCGGGGAGCGGCACCGGGGAGCTGTTTTTT.

The chain employs TRBV6-5 and TRBJ2-1; weak D call: TRBD1 (6 bases). Germline V lookup: CDR1 MNHEY, CDR2 SVGAGI. V was shortened by 6 bases and J by 2 bases, with 14 bases between the two germline ends. The CDR3 is 15 residues long. The CDR3 sequence: CASSLTGAAYNEQFF. CDR3 nucleotide sequence: TGTGCCAGCAGCCTGACAGGAGCAGCCTACAATGAGCAGTTCTTC.

The V and J genes are TRBV29-1 and TRBJ2-7; tentatively, D is TRBD2 (5 bases). Between the trimmed V and J ends, which lost 4 bases and 1 base, there was a span of 11 bases. The CDR3 covers 13 residues. The germline V gene encodes CDR1 SQVTM and CDR2 ANQGSEA. CDR3 nucleotide sequence: TGCAGCGTTGGCTCGCAGCGGTCCTACGAGCAGTACTTC. Protein: CSVGSQRSYEQYF.

The CDR3 here is CASSSQGTGELFF. DNA of the CDR3: TGTGCCAGCAGTTCACAGGGAACCGGGGAGCTGTTTTTT. The chain is built from TRBV27 and TRBJ2-2, with a possible D match to TRBD1 (6 bases). This CDR3 region has 13 residues. V lost 4 bases and J 5 bases, leaving 8 bases between the germline ends. Germline CDR1 is MNHEY and CDR2 is SMNVEV (reference sequence).

The V and J genes are TRBV11-3 and TRBJ2-1; a weak D match, TRBD1 (5 bases). Germline V lookup: CDR1 SGHNT, CDR2 YENEEA. V shed 5 bases and J shed 7 bases, with 15 bases lying between them. The CDR3 extends over 14 amino acids. In nucleotides, the CDR3 is TGTGCCAGCAGCCAACAAGGGGCCAGTAATGAGCAGTTCTTC. It codes for CASSQQGASNEQFF.

The chain combines TRBV6-5 with TRBJ1-2; 9 nucleotides align to TRBD1. Germline V gene lookup returns CDR1 MNHEY and CDR2 SVGAGI. V was clipped by 4 bases and J by 4 bases; unmatched bases: 7. The CDR3 runs 15 residues. The CDR3 bases are TGTGCCAGCAGTTCCCCGGGACAGGGAGGCTATGGCTACACCTTC. Its protein is CASSSPGQGGYGYTF.

As DNA, the CDR3 is TGTGCCAGCAGCTTAAATCGGGGAGGGAATGAGCAGTTCTTC. Residues: CASSLNRGGNEQFF. The chain is built from TRBV7-8 and TRBJ2-1; 7 bases align to TRBD2. This CDR3 comprises 14 residues. Trimming at V came to 2 bases and at J to 7 bases, leaving 5 bases not matched to a gene. Germline values: CDR1 SGHVS, CDR2 FQNEAQ.

In its sample, this clone ranks as medium-sized. The chain employs TRBV19 and TRBJ1-2, with 8 bases matching TRBD1. Germline V gives CDR1 LNHDA, CDR2 SQIVND (reference sequence). This CDR3 has 14 amino acids. Trimming cost V 5 bases and J 7 bases; bases outside gene matches: 9. DNA of the CDR3: TGTGCCAGTAGTCCGGACAGGGAGTGGGGTGGCTACACCTTC. Protein: CASSPDREWGGYTF.

Here the CDR3 DNA reads TGTGCCAGCAGCGCCAGGGGGGACCAATACCCCAATGAGCAGTTCTTC. Translated: CASSARGDQYPNEQFF. The chain combines TRBV9 with TRBJ2-1; a weak D match, TRBD1 (7 bases). Trimming stripped 3 bases from V and 6 bases from J, with 19 bases between. The CDR3 contains 16 residues. Germline V lookup: CDR1 SGDLS, CDR2 YYNGEE.

This chain joins TRBV4-3 and TRBJ1-4; 7 positions agree with TRBD1. Germline trimming cut 4 bases from V and 7 bases from J; bases unmatched to any gene: 15. Per the germline V gene, CDR1 is LGHNA and CDR2 is YSLEER. The CDR3 is made up of 17 amino acids. This CDR3 is CASSRKTQGGVFEKLFF. CDR3 coding DNA: TGCGCCAGCAGCCGGAAAACTCAGGGGGGAGTGTTTGAAAAACTGTTTTTT.

CDR3 sequence reads: CASRIAGDGYTF. The CDR3 DNA sequence: TGTGCCAGCAGAATCGCAGGGGACGGCTACACCTTC. This chain joins TRBV2 and TRBJ1-2, with D maybe TRBD1 (6 bases). CDR3 length: 12 amino acids. Deletions cut 6 bases from V and 8 bases from J, with 13 bases between. Germline lookup yields CDR1 SNHLY and CDR2 FYNNEI.

The DNA for the CDR3 is TGTGCCAGCAGCCCTAGGACAGGGCTTGGGGAGACCCAGTACTTC. This gives the protein CASSPRTGLGETQYF. V usage is TRBV3-1 (or the pseudogene TRBV3-2) and J usage is TRBJ2-5, with 8 positions matching TRBD1. Per the germline V gene, CDR1 is LGHDT and CDR2 is YNNKEL (reference sequence). The J segment lost 5 bases and the V segment lost 4 bases, leaving 9 bases of the junction unmatched. This CDR3 has 15 amino acids.

The chain carries TRBV11-3 and TRBJ2-1, with TRBD2 matching 10 bases. This CDR3 has 14 residues. Per germline, CDR1 SGHNT and CDR2 YENEEA. Trimming removed 7 bases from V and 7 bases from J; junction bases left unmatched: 7. The CDR3 DNA is TGTGCCAGCAATCCTAGCGGGAGTTGGAATGAGCAGTTCTTC. Residues: CASNPSGSWNEQFF.

J is TRBJ2-1 and V is TRBV27; 7 bases are shared with TRBD2. Germline CDR1 is MNHEY and CDR2 is SMNVEV (reference sequence). Losses at the gene ends were 2 bases for V and 6 bases for J; bases not matched to a gene: 7. The CDR3 covers 15 residues. The CDR3, as DNA: TGTGCCAGCAGTTTAAAGGGGCTAGCGGTCAATGAGCAGTTCTTC. Protein: CASSLKGLAVNEQFF.

The chain recombines TRBV10-1 with TRBJ2-2; 10 nucleotides agree with TRBD1. This CDR3 is built from 17 residues. Germline V gene lookup returns CDR1 WNHNN and CDR2 SYGVQD (reference sequence). V was pared by 10 bases and J by 0 bases, with 11 bases of the junction left unmatched. CDR3: CATPGQGIYSNTGELFF. The CDR3 DNA reads as TGCGCCACTCCGGGACAGGGGATTTATTCGAACACCGGGGAGCTGTTTTTT.

This rearrangement joins TRBV5-1 to TRBJ1-4; tentatively, D is TRBD1 (5 bases). CDR3 length: 14 amino acids. From germline, CDR1 is SGHRS and CDR2 YFSETQ. V was pared by 4 bases and J by 8 bases, with 15 bases between. The CDR3 reads CASSPLAGNEKLFF. The CDR3 coding sequence is TGCGCCAGCAGCCCCCTTGCAGGGAACGAAAAACTGTTTTTT.

This chain connects TRBV7-2 to TRBJ1-2; the match to TRBD1 covers 9 bases. V trimming: 1 base; J trimming: 4 bases; junction bases outside the gene matches: 7. Germline CDR1 and CDR2: SGHTA and FQGNSA. The CDR3 length is 16 residues. CDR3 DNA sequence: TGTGCCAGCAGCTTAGAAGGCACAGGGGGCTTCTATGGCTACACCTTC. Protein: CASSLEGTGGFYGYTF.

This clone was observed a single time. The gene calls are TRBV29-1 and TRBJ1-1, with 7 bases identical to TRBD1. J was trimmed by 2 bases and V by 5 bases; bases with no gene match: 11. Germline assignment: CDR1 SQVTM and CDR2 ANQGSEA. The CDR3 sequence is 15 residues long. In DNA, the CDR3 is TGCAGCGTTACAGGGGACAAACGTAGAAACACTGAAGCTTTCTTT. Translating gives CSVTGDKRRNTEAFF.

This rearrangement joins TRBV5-4 to TRBJ1-1; TRBD1 agrees at 8 bases. J gave up 3 bases and V 4 bases, and 5 bases lay outside the gene matches. CDR1 and CDR2 from the germline V gene are SGHNT and YYREEE (reference sequence). The CDR3 is 14 residues long. CDR3 in amino acids: CASSGRGRDTEAFF. The DNA of the CDR3 is TGTGCCAGCAGCGGCAGGGGGCGCGACACTGAAGCTTTCTTT. Variable domain in full (rest from reference TRBV5-4 and TRBJ1-1): ETGVTQSPTHLIKTRGQQVTLRCSSQSGHNTVSWYQQALGQGPQFIFQYYREEENGRGNFPPRFSGLQFPNYSSELNVNALELDDSALYLCASSGRGRDTEAFFGQGTRLTVV.

The V call is TRBV28, the J call TRBJ2-3; 8 bases are a match to TRBD2. The trim removed 3 bases at V and 2 bases at J, leaving 4 bases unmatched. Germline V gene lookup returns CDR1 MDHEN and CDR2 SYDVKM. This CDR3 is 15 amino acids long. The CDR3 region has the DNA TGTGCCAGCAGTTTTACTAGCGGCTCCACAGATACGCAGTATTTT. Translating gives CASSFTSGSTDTQYF.

About this clone itself: The CDR3 does not end in the conserved phenylalanine or tryptophan, so this is likely a read error. The DNA is left out, because the CDR3 cannot be placed on it with certainty; the CDR3 is given as TCRdb lists it. The V gene is TRBV18, the J gene TRBJ2-3; TRBD2 is the table's D call and was not checked against the DNA. The CDR3 totals 13 residues, both ends included. Germline V lookup: CDR1 KGHSH, CDR2 LQKENI. CDR3 protein: CASSPTSGGPPAR.

The rearrangement uses TRBV5-1 and TRBJ2-2, with TRBD2 identical over 9 bases. CDR1 is SGHRS and CDR2 is YFSETQ in the germline V gene. The CDR3 runs to 15 residues. Unmatched junction bases numbered 3, after V lost 3 bases and J lost 3 bases. CDR3 bases: TGCGCCAGCAGCTCTAGCGGGATGGACACCGGGGAGCTGTTTTTT. Translated, it gives CASSSSGMDTGELFF.

The chain links TRBV5-1 to TRBJ2-1, with 8 nucleotides matching TRBD2. The CDR3 loop spans 15 amino acids. Germline CDR1 is SGHRS and CDR2 is YFSETQ. The junction had 8 bases not matched to a gene; V was cut back by 0 bases and J by 9 bases. This CDR3 reads CASSLDTGGQGEQFF. Here the CDR3 DNA reads TGCGCCAGCAGCTTGGATACGGGGGGGCAAGGTGAGCAGTTCTTC.

The chain recombines TRBV4-2 with TRBJ1-1; D is unclear. Germline assignment: CDR1 LGHNA and CDR2 YNFKEQ. The V end lost 0 bases, the J end lost 8 bases, and 10 bases lay between the germline ends. This CDR3 is 13 amino acids long. CDR3 DNA: TGTGCCAGCAGCCAAGATAAAACGGGAGAAGCTTTCTTT. Its protein product is CASSQDKTGEAFF.

The J gene is TRBJ2-7, the V gene TRBV5-1; possible D gene TRBD1, 5 bases. The CDR3 totals 16 residues. Germline CDR1 SGHRS, CDR2 YFSETQ. V lost 0 bases and J lost 2, with 15 bases in between. In nucleotides, the CDR3 is TGCGCCAGCAGCTTGGGACAGACTGCTCCCCCCTACGAGCAGTACTTC. This gives the protein CASSLGQTAPPYEQYF.

The chain employs TRBV7-2 and TRBJ1-1; TRBD1 aligns across 9 bases. After removal of 0 bases from V and 11 bases from J, the junction contained 1 base not matched to a gene. CDR1 and CDR2 from the germline V gene are SGHTA and FQGNSA. The CDR3 is 12 amino acids. In nucleotides, the CDR3 is TGTGCCAGCAGCTTAGCCGGGACAGGGGCTTTCTTT. Translation gives CASSLAGTGAFF.